Presented here are 10 T cell receptor beta chains from one specimen sequenced in a study of graft-versus-host responses after intestinal transplantation. Generated by immunoSEQ multiplex PCR, the TCRdb table keeps only in-frame clones and is missing some. The sample has 55,000 to 65,000 clones, approximately 94% seen once. Their antigen targets remain unknown. Sequencing used unstimulated CD4+ T cells sorted from spleen or lymph node cells, obtained before transplant. These receptors all come from a human donor who was the organ donor for an intestinal transplant.

V gene TRBV7-2 combines with J gene TRBJ1-3; no clear D gene. CDR1 SGHTA and CDR2 FQGNSA come from the germline V gene. The CDR3 contains 15 residues. V was cut by 1 base and J by 0 bases, with 7 bases left in between. The DNA for the CDR3 is TGTGCCAGCAGCTTAGGCCTAGGCTCTGGAAACACCATATATTTT. Translation: CASSLGLGSGNTIYF.

The V gene is TRBV19, the J gene TRBJ1-1, with unresolved D. The CDR3 length is 13 residues. Germline V CDR1 and CDR2: LNHDA, SQIVND (reference sequence). V was trimmed by 6 bases and J by 6 bases, leaving 14 bases between them. The CDR3 here is CASSPNQVAEAFF. In DNA form, the CDR3 reads TGTGCCAGTAGCCCTAACCAGGTCGCTGAAGCTTTCTTT.

The chain links TRBV6-1 to TRBJ2-7; 14 nucleotides match TRBD2. CDR3 length: 14 residues. With V trimmed by 6 bases and J by 2 bases, 0 bases remained unmatched. Germline V CDR1 and CDR2: MNHNS, SASEGT. CDR3 protein: CASRTSGGAYEQYF. In nucleotides, the CDR3 is TGTGCCAGCAGGACTAGCGGGGGGGCCTACGAGCAGTACTTC.

The CDR3: CSVEDAWQLGGYTF. The CDR3 coding sequence is TGCAGCGTTGAAGATGCGTGGCAGCTGGGTGGCTACACCTTC. The chain joins TRBV29-1 to TRBJ1-2; D uncertain. The CDR3 runs to 14 residues. Germline values: CDR1 SQVTM, CDR2 ANQGSEA. Deletions cut 0 bases from V and 7 bases from J, with 15 bases between.

The chain links TRBV7-8 to TRBJ1-1; D is uncertain. Trimming left V 8 bases short and J 2 bases short, with 12 bases between. CDR1 and CDR2 (germline): SGHVS, FQNEAQ. This CDR3 is built from 13 residues. CDR3 protein: CASSGRLNTEAFF. The CDR3 DNA is TGTGCCAGCTCCGGACGGCTCAACACTGAAGCTTTCTTT.

This clone was detected only a few times. The chain links TRBV7-2 to TRBJ2-5; 10 bases agree with TRBD2. V trimming: 1 base; J trimming: 7 bases; junction bases outside the gene matches: 9. Germline CDR1 reads SGHTA; CDR2 reads FQGNSA. The CDR3 loop spans 16 amino acids. The CDR3 sequence is CASSLVLAGALGTQYF. The CDR3 nucleotides are TGTGCCAGCAGCTTAGTGCTAGCGGGGGCCCTAGGGACCCAGTACTTC.

This sequence joins TRBV6-5 and TRBJ2-5; 12 positions match TRBD2. V was clipped by 6 bases and J by 5 bases; unmatched bases: 10. Germline V gene data show CDR1 as MNHEY and CDR2 as SVGAGI. CDR3 length equals 16 residues. The CDR3 coding sequence is TGTGCCAGCAGCTACGGACTAGCGGGGCCTCTGGAGACCCAGTACTTC. It codes for CASSYGLAGPLETQYF.

This chain links TRBV7-3 with TRBJ2-3, with D tentatively TRBD1 or TRBD2 (5 bases each). V shed 4 bases and J shed 4 bases, with 9 bases lying between them. The CDR3 has 13 residues. Germline CDR1 and CDR2: SGHTA and FQGTGA. For the CDR3, the DNA is TGTGCCAGCAGCTCGTGGGACGCAGATACGCAGTATTTT. It yields the protein CASSSWDADTQYF.

This clone turned up a few times. The CDR3: CASSQSLRANYGYTF. The CDR3 nucleotides are TGTGCCAGCAGCCAGTCTCTCAGGGCTAACTATGGCTACACCTTC. This sequence joins TRBV16 and TRBJ1-2, with D perhaps matching TRBD1 (5 bases). Per germline, CDR1 KGHSY and CDR2 FQNENV. V was shortened by 3 bases and J by 0 bases, with 11 bases between the two germline ends. CDR3 length equals 15 residues.

This chain joins TRBV11-1 and TRBJ1-4, with no clear D. The V end lost 5 bases, the J end lost 7 bases, and 17 bases lay between the germline ends. The CDR3 loop spans 15 amino acids. Per the germline V gene, CDR1 is SGHAT and CDR2 is FQDESV (reference sequence). DNA for the CDR3: TGTGCCAGCAGCAACCGGGGAGAACCCGGTGAAAAACTGTTTTTT. It codes for CASSNRGEPGEKLFF.